The 21 T cell receptor beta chains given below trace back to one sample, sequenced in a study of T cells in Graves' hyperthyroidism and ophthalmopathy. The source material, RNA transcripts, was used to amplify TCR beta CDR3 regions. First-round RT-PCR targeting the TCR CDR3 was performed with the HTBI primer set. TCRdb reprocessed the multiplex PCR reads via MiXCR and lists one record per CDR3 protein. The data contain some 200,000 distinct CDR3 sequences, 17% of them seen just once; the ten biggest clones take up about half. Sequencing used blood. These TCRs come from a woman aged 45 to 65 with Graves' hyperthyroidism.

Ten or more counts support this clonotype. This chain joins TRBV6-5 and TRBJ2-7; 11 nucleotides match TRBD2. Germline CDR1 and CDR2: MNHEY and SVGAGI. The CDR3 covers 17 residues. Losses at the gene ends were 0 bases for V and 4 bases for J; bases not matched to a gene: 8. The CDR3 here is CASSYSGEGLAVYEQYF. The CDR3 DNA reads TGTGCCAGCAGTTACTCGGGTGAGGGACTAGCGGTGTACGAGCAGTACTTC.

This clonotype was picked up many times. This sequence joins TRBV3-1 and TRBJ2-1; TRBD2 matches at 11 bases. The CDR3 extends over 16 amino acids. J lost 10 bases, V lost 3 bases, and 11 bases had no gene match. Germline CDR1 is LGHDT and CDR2 is YNNKEL (reference sequence). The CDR3 DNA is TGTGCCAGCAGCCATTCATTCGGACTAGCGGGCGGCGAGCAGTTCTTC. Its translation is CASSHSFGLAGGEQFF.

In this sample, this clonotype turned up many times. The chain has TRBV2 and TRBJ1-1, with D possibly matching TRBD1 (5 bases). CDR1 and CDR2 (germline): SNHLY, FYNNEI. The CDR3 consists of 13 residues. Deletions cut 7 bases from V and 1 base from J, with 10 bases between. The CDR3 nucleotides are TGTGCCAGCACGGGACCAGGGAACACTGAAGCTTTCTTT. It codes for CASTGPGNTEAFF.

There are many counts of this clonotype. The genes are TRBV3-1 and TRBJ2-3, with D possibly being TRBD2 (6 bases). The CDR3 loop spans 16 amino acids. The germline V gene has CDR1 LGHDT and CDR2 YNNKEL (reference sequence). V was trimmed by 1 base and J by 2 bases, leaving 13 bases between them. The CDR3 protein is CASSQVEAGNTDTQYF. CDR3 bases: TGTGCCAGCAGCCAAGTAGAGGCGGGAAACACAGATACGCAGTATTTT.

The chain has TRBV11-2 and TRBJ2-2, with D possibly called TRBD1 or TRBD2 (5 bases each). Germline CDR1 SGHAT, CDR2 FQNNGV. Trimming took 5 bases from V and 9 from J, leaving 13 bases between them. CDR3 length: 13 residues. The CDR3 DNA follows: TGTGCCAGCAGCGGCCCCAGGGAGTGGGAGCTGTTTTTT. This translates into CASSGPREWELFF. Full variable domain (missing parts from reference TRBV11-2 and TRBJ2-2): EAGVAQSPRYKIIEKRQSVAFWCNPISGHATLYWYQQILGQGPKLLIQFQNNGVVDDSQLPKDRFSAERLKGVDSTLKIQPAKLEDSAVYLCASSGPREWELFFGEGSRLTVL.

V and J are TRBV3-1 and TRBJ2-3; D is unresolved. There are 14 residues in the CDR3. Per the germline V gene, CDR1 is LGHDT and CDR2 is YNNKEL (reference sequence). V shed 0 bases and J shed 1 base, with 5 bases lying between them. Here the CDR3 reads CASSQDLGTDTQYF. CDR3 sequence (DNA): TGTGCCAGCAGCCAAGATCTTGGCACAGATACGCAGTATTTT.

Details on this clonotype: Since a much larger clone is just one base distant, this may be a read error. This chain joins TRBV2 and TRBJ2-7, with 11 positions matching TRBD2. The germline V gene encodes CDR1 SNHLY and CDR2 FYNNEI. Losses at the gene ends were 1 base for V and 3 bases for J; bases not matched to a gene: 8. This CDR3 is 17 amino acids long. In DNA, the CDR3 is TGTGCCAGCAGTGAAGGATATCGAACTAGCGGGAGCTACGAGCAGTACTTC. Translating gives CASSEGYRTSGSYEQYF.

This clonotype occurred many times. This rearrangement joins TRBV3-1 to TRBJ2-2; 7 nucleotides line up with TRBD2. Germline lookup yields CDR1 LGHDT and CDR2 YNNKEL (reference sequence). The CDR3 covers 16 residues. Unmatched junction bases numbered 5, after V lost 4 bases and J lost 0 bases. CDR3 residues: CASSPGLPANTGELFF. The CDR3 nucleotides are TGTGCCAGCAGCCCGGGACTACCAGCGAACACCGGGGAGCTGTTTTTT.

This clonotype appeared a few times. The genes are TRBV20-1 and TRBJ2-7; 9 positions match TRBD2. V lost 3 bases, J lost 2 bases, and 5 bases stayed unmatched. Germline V lookup: CDR1 DFQATT, CDR2 SNEGSKA (reference sequence). The CDR3 has 14 amino acids. The CDR3 DNA is TGCAGTGCTAGCTCTAGCGGGAAGACCTACGAGCAGTACTTC. Translating it yields CSASSSGKTYEQYF.

As for this clonotype: Without the conserved terminal phenylalanine or tryptophan, this CDR3 likely stems from a read error. CDR3 coding DNA: TGCAGTGCTAGAGCGGAACGCACGTGGGAAGAGACCCAGTACATC. Its protein is CSARAERTWEETQYI. The chain has TRBV20-1 and TRBJ2-5; D remains unclear. The CDR3 is 15 amino acids. Germline V gene data show CDR1 as DFQATT and CDR2 as SNEGSKA (reference sequence). V gave up 1 base and J gave up 3 bases, with 15 bases separating them.

In this sample, this clonotype turned up many times. The chain uses TRBV7-9 and TRBJ2-3; D is possibly TRBD2 (6 bases). Germline V CDR1 and CDR2: SEHNR, FQNEAQ (reference sequence). The CDR3 sequence is 15 residues long. Trimming pared 1 base from V and 2 bases from J, leaving 10 bases between. The CDR3 bases are TGTGCCAGCAGCTTAGTTGGCGGGACCACAGATACGCAGTATTTT. It codes for CASSLVGGTTDTQYF.

The chain is built from TRBV5-1 and TRBJ2-4; D may be TRBD1 or TRBD2 (5 bases each). Looked up from germline, CDR1 is SGHRS and CDR2 is YFSETQ. Deletions cut 4 bases from V and 0 bases from J, with 14 bases between. The CDR3 is 16 amino acids. CDR3 DNA: TGCGCCAGCAGCATAGACGAGGGGCTAGCCAAAAACATTCAGTACTTC. This sequence encodes CASSIDEGLAKNIQYF.

This clonotype was recorded many times. The V and J genes are TRBV5-1 and TRBJ2-3; TRBD2 might be the D (6 bases). There are 15 residues in the CDR3. Trimming removed 2 bases from V and 0 bases from J, with 10 bases in between. The germline V gene encodes CDR1 SGHRS and CDR2 YFSETQ. The CDR3 region has the DNA TGCGCCAGCAGCTTAGCGGGTACTAGCACAGATACGCAGTATTTT. This gives the protein CASSLAGTSTDTQYF.

The CDR3: CASSRDTAYEQYF. CDR3 coding DNA: TGCGCCAGCAGCCGGGACACCGCCTACGAGCAGTACTTC. This chain uses TRBV4-1 with TRBJ2-7, with D possibly matching TRBD1 (6 bases). Trimming left V 4 bases short and J 2 bases short, with 9 bases between. The germline gives CDR1 MGHRA, CDR2 YSYEKL. CDR3 size: 13 residues.

In its sample, this clonotype was seen many times. The J gene is TRBJ1-5, the V gene TRBV28, with D uncertain. CDR3 length: 14 amino acids. Germline V lookup: CDR1 MDHEN, CDR2 SYDVKM. Trimming pared 2 bases from V and 5 bases from J, leaving 10 bases between. The CDR3 spells CASSLPKPYQPQHF. The CDR3 DNA follows: TGTGCCAGCAGTTTACCTAAGCCTTATCAGCCCCAGCATTTT.

The chain employs TRBV27 and TRBJ1-6, with 10 positions matching TRBD1. V lost 2 bases to trimming and J lost 3 bases; unmatched junction nucleotides: 4. Germline values: CDR1 MNHEY, CDR2 SMNVEV (reference sequence). The CDR3 runs to 17 residues. The CDR3 is CASSLIGQGVYNSPLHF. The CDR3 DNA reads as TGTGCCAGCAGTTTAATCGGACAGGGGGTCTATAATTCACCCCTCCACTTT.

The rearrangement links TRBV9 to TRBJ1-3, with D unresolved. CDR3 size: 16 residues. The V end lost 1 base, the J end lost 0 bases, and 11 bases lay between the germline ends. Germline assignment: CDR1 SGDLS and CDR2 YYNGEE. CDR3 sequence: CASSVKGLTSGNTIYF. CDR3 bases: TGTGCCAGCAGCGTAAAGGGCCTTACCTCTGGAAACACCATATATTTT. The variable domain in full, completed from reference TRBV9 and TRBJ1-3, reads DSGVTQTPKHLITATGQRVTLRCSPRSGDLSVYWYQQSLDQGLQFLIQYYNGEERAKGNILERFSAQQFPDLHSELNLSSLELGDSALYFCASSVKGLTSGNTIYFGEGSWLTVV.

This clonotype occurred many times. The rearrangement uses TRBV12-3 or TRBV12-4 and TRBJ2-7; D unclear. Trimming stripped 5 bases from V and 3 bases from J, with 11 bases between. The CDR3 has 13 amino acids. This chain's CDR3 is CASSTGAFYEQYF. CDR3 in DNA: TGTGCCAGCAGTACCGGTGCCTTCTACGAGCAGTACTTC.

This clonotype has more than one count but fewer than ten. The chain links TRBV19 to TRBJ1-1; D ambiguous. Germline V lookup: CDR1 LNHDA, CDR2 SQIVND (reference sequence). The CDR3 totals 13 residues. Trimming shortened V by 10 bases and J by 1 base, and 13 bases separated the two germline ends. The DNA of the CDR3 is TGTGCCACCAATCGTGGGCGGAACACTGAAGCTTTCTTT. Translating it yields CATNRGRNTEAFF.

In this sample, this clonotype turned up a few times. The J gene is TRBJ1-1, the V gene TRBV15; the match to TRBD1 covers 7 bases. Germline-derived CDR1 and CDR2 are LNHNV and YYDKDF (reference sequence). The CDR3 runs 14 residues. Trimming cost V 7 bases and J 1 base; bases outside gene matches: 6. The CDR3 is CATTTGLENTEAFF. CDR3 nucleotides: TGTGCCACCACGACAGGGTTGGAGAACACTGAAGCTTTCTTT.

Concerning this clonotype itself: This may be a read error, as it is one base from a much larger clone. The J gene is TRBJ2-3, the V gene TRBV6-4; D remains ambiguous. Deletions cut 6 bases from V and 2 bases from J, with 9 bases between. Germline V gene lookup returns CDR1 MRHNA and CDR2 SNTAGT. This CDR3 region has 13 residues. The CDR3 here is CASRAENTDTQYF. The CDR3 nucleotides are TGTGCCAGCAGGGCAGAGAACACAGATACGCAGTATTTT.